This entry describes one T cell receptor (beta chain). Losses at the gene ends were 2 bases for V and 6 bases for J; bases not matched to a gene: 23. The V gene's germline CDR1 is SGHDT and CDR2 YYEEEE. The CDR3 runs to 20 residues. This record belongs to a study of T cells in Graves' hyperthyroidism and ophthalmopathy. Authors of the study amplified TCR beta CDR3 regions from RNA transcripts. HTBI primers drove first-round RT-PCR of the TCR CDR3. TCRdb passed the multiplex PCR reads through MiXCR, listing each CDR3 protein once. The table shows 700,000 to 850,000 distinct CDR3 sequences, with over 35% occurring only once.

The clonotype was recovered from a woman between 40 and 55 years old with Graves' hyperthyroidism. The V call is TRBV5-6, the J call TRBJ2-3; TRBD2 aligns across 8 bases. What was sequenced was blood. The CDR3 sequence is CASSLVRPYLTRGESDTQYF. The CDR3 DNA reads as TGTGCCAGCAGCTTAGTTCGGCCTTACTTGACGCGGGGGGAATCGGATACGCAGTATTTT.